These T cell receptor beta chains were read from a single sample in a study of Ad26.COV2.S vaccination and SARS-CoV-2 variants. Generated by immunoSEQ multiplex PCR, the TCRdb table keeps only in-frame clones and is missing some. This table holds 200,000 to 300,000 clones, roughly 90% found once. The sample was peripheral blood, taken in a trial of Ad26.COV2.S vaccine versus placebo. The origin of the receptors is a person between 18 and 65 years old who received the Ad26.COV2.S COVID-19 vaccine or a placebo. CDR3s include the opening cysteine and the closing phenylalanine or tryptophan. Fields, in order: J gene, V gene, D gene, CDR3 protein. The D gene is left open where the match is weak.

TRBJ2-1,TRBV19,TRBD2,CASTQAGGVYEQFF
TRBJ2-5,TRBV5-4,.,CASSLGGLEIPTQYF
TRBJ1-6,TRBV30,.,CAWKLRDNYNSPLHF
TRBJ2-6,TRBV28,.,CASSKVHSGANVLTF
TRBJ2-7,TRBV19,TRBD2,CASSPTDLGTSGIHEQYF
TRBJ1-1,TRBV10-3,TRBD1,CAISELGTGFNTEAFF
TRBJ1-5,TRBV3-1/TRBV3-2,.,CASSQEQGRNQPQHF
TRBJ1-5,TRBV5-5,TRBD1,CASSSITGTGLVNQPQHF
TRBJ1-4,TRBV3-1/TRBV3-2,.,CASSQVWAKGGEKLFF
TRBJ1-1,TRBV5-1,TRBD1,CASSLQGGTEAFF
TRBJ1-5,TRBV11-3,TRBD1,CASSLTGVQPQHF
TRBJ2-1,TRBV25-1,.,CASSESVSGTYNEQFF
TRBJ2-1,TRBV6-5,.,CASSSEGRYNEQFF
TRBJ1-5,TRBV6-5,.,CASSYSGLSNQPQHF
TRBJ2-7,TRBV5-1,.,CASSLSGSEQYF
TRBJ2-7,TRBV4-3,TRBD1,CASSLRAGGLYEQYF
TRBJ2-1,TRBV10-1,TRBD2,CASPEGPSGGPYNEQFF
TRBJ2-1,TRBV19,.,CASTGHAGSDEQFF
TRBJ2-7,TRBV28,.,CASSFKGGTEQYF
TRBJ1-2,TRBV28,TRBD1,CASSYSDREAGYTF
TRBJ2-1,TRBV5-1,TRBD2,CASSRTSVNNEQFF
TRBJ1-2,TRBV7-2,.,CASTVQSYGYTF
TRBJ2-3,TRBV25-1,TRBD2,CASSENSGGGLTDTQYF
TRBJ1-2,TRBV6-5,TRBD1,CASSSPVTGDYGYTF
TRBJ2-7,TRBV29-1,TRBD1,CSVEKGQGYEQYF
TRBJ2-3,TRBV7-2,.,CASSSGDSSTDTQYF
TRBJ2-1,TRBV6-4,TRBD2,CASSGGAGGVSYNEQFF
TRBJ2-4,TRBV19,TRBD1,CASSILGTGGMNIQYF
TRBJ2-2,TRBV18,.,CASSEAGVTGELFF
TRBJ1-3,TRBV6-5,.,CASTLTADSGNTIYF
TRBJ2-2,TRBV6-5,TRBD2,CASSYMRAGRDGELFF
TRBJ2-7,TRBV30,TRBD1,CAWSRLMTGTFSYEQYF
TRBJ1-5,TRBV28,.,CASSLITLLFNQPQHF
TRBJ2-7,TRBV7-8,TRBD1,CASSLEGGQGSYEQYF
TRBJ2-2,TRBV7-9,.,CASSSHSGELFF
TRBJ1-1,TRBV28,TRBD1,CASTGGTVNTEAFF
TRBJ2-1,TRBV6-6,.,CASSYIYNEQFF
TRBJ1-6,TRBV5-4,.,CASSSGALRRNSPLHF
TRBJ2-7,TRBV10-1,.,CASRGLNQVSYEQYF
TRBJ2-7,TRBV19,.,CASSPRSAYEQYF
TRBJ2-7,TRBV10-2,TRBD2,CASSESRAGSSYEQYF
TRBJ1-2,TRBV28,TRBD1,CASSGTGFVSYGYTF
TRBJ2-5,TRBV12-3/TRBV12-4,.,CASSLNSETQYF
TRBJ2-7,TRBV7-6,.,CASSLEPGDYEQYF
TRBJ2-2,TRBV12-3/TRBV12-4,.,CASSHPTGELFF
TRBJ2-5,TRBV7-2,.,CASSLEGRETQYF
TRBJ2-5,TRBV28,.,CASDIRGGGKTQYF
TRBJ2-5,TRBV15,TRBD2,CATSRGLAGGEETQYF